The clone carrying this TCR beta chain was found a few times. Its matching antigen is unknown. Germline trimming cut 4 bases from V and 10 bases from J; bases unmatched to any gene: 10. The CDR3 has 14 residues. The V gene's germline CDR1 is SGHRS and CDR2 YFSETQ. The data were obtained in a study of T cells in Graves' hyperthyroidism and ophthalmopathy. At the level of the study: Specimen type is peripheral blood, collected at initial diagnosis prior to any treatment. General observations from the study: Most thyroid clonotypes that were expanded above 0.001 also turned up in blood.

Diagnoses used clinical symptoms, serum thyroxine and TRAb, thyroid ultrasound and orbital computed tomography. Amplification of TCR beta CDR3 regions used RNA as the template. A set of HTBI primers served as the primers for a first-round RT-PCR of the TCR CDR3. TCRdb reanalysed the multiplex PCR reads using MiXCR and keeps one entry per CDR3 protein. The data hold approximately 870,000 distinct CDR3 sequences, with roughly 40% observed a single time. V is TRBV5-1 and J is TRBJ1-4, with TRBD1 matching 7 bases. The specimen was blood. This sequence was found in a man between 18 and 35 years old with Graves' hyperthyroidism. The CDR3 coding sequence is TGCGCCAGCAGCGGCAGGGGGGGAGGCGGAAAACTGTTTTTT. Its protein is CASSGRGGGGKLFF.